Following are 24 T cell receptor beta chains from one sample sequenced in a study of control samples from healthy donors and cancer patients. Clones were sequenced by immunoSEQ multiplex PCR, and TCRdb holds only the in-frame ones, with some missing. The sample records around 200,000 clones, just under 95% being singletons. Source material: blood. Source of these receptors: a man between 50 and 59 years old in good health.

The rearrangement joins TRBV9 to TRBJ2-2, with D possibly being TRBD2 (6 bases). The CDR3 loop spans 16 amino acids. The V and J ends lost 0 bases and 4 bases respectively, with 13 bases between them. CDR1 SGDLS and CDR2 YYNGEE come from the germline V gene. CDR3 coding DNA: TGTGCCAGCAGCGTAGTCAACGGGGGATCCACCGGGGAGCTGTTTTTT. Translated: CASSVVNGGSTGELFF.

The CDR3 bases are TGTGCCAGCGGGGGGGCCAGGGACGGAAACACCATATATTTT. Translated, it gives CASGGARDGNTIYF. The J gene is TRBJ1-3, the V gene TRBV2, with D perhaps TRBD1 (6 bases). The length of the CDR3 is 14 residues. Trimming left V 8 bases short and J 4 bases short, with 15 bases between. Germline values: CDR1 SNHLY, CDR2 FYNNEI.

The rearrangement uses TRBV24-1 and TRBJ2-2, with 8 bases lining up with TRBD1. V trimming: 4 bases; J trimming: 4 bases; junction bases outside the gene matches: 7. Germline CDR1 and CDR2: KGHDR and SFDVKD. The CDR3 is made up of 16 amino acids. The chain's CDR3 is CATSDPGQGGTGELFF. Here the CDR3 DNA reads TGTGCCACCAGTGACCCAGGACAGGGTGGCACCGGGGAGCTGTTTTTT.

V gene TRBV30 combines with J gene TRBJ1-5; weak D call: TRBD1 (5 bases). Looked up from germline, CDR1 is GTSNPN and CDR2 is SVGIG (reference sequence). The length of the CDR3 is 13 residues. V lost 2 bases, J lost 7 bases, and 12 bases lay in between. CDR3 sequence reads: CAWSRQRGQPQHF. The CDR3 coding sequence is TGTGCCTGGAGTCGGCAACGGGGGCAGCCCCAGCATTTT.

The chain uses TRBV5-6 and TRBJ2-7; TRBD2 aligns across 13 bases. Trimming took 3 bases from V and 5 from J; bases not matched to a gene: 11. This CDR3 has 17 amino acids. The germline V gene has CDR1 SGHDT and CDR2 YYEEEE. The CDR3 nucleotides are TGTGCCAGCAGCTCCAAACTAGCGGGGGGGTCTTGGAACGAGCAGTACTTC. Protein product: CASSSKLAGGSWNEQYF.

The rearrangement links TRBV5-1 to TRBJ1-1, with TRBD1 matching 7 bases. This CDR3 region has 14 residues. Per germline, CDR1 SGHRS and CDR2 YFSETQ. The CDR3 spells CPRREGARGTEAFF. The CDR3 DNA reads as TGCCCCCGGAGGGAGGGGGCCAGGGGCACTGAAGCTTTCTTT.

The J gene is TRBJ2-3, the V gene TRBV24-1; possible D gene TRBD2, 5 bases. This CDR3 has 14 residues. V lost 5 bases, J lost 2 bases, and 10 bases lay in between. Germline assignment: CDR1 KGHDR and CDR2 SFDVKD. The CDR3 sequence is CATSATGSTDTQYF. In DNA, the CDR3 is TGTGCCACCAGTGCAACGGGGTCCACAGATACGCAGTATTTT.

This clone was detected a few times. The chain has TRBV5-4 and TRBJ1-1; D gene unclear. Germline CDR1 and CDR2: SGHNT and YYREEE (reference sequence). This CDR3 spans 12 amino acids. The V end lost 0 bases, the J end lost 9 bases, and 9 bases lay between the germline ends. CDR3 sequence reads: CASSLGSAKAFF. The CDR3 coding sequence is TGTGCCAGCAGCTTGGGGTCAGCTAAAGCTTTCTTT.

This chain uses TRBV6-5 with TRBJ1-4; TRBD1 matches 7 bases. Germline V gene sequence: CDR1 MNHEY, CDR2 SVGAGI. Unmatched junction bases numbered 4, after V lost 2 bases and J lost 1 base. CDR3 length: 16 amino acids. The CDR3 protein is CASSYLYRGTNEKLFF. In DNA form, the CDR3 reads TGTGCCAGCAGTTACCTATACAGGGGAACTAATGAAAAACTGTTTTTT.

Worth noting for this clone: Distinct nucleotide sequences in the sample also encode this CDR3. The chain has TRBV7-9 and TRBJ2-5, with 9 bases fitting TRBD1. Germline CDR1 SEHNR, CDR2 FQNEAQ (reference sequence). The CDR3 extends over 13 amino acids. V was clipped by 3 bases and J by 5 bases; unmatched bases: 1. CDR3 sequence reads: CASSLGQGETQYF. The CDR3 region has the DNA TGTGCCAGCAGCTTGGGACAGGGCGAGACCCAGTACTTC.

The chain uses TRBV7-8 and TRBJ2-7; no definite D call. This CDR3 has 13 amino acids. Germline lookup yields CDR1 SGHVS and CDR2 FQNEAQ. Trimming left V 5 bases short and J 2 bases short, with 10 bases between. CDR3 DNA: TGTGCCAGCAGCGCTTGGAGTCCCTACGAGCAGTACTTC. This codes for CASSAWSPYEQYF.

The chain has TRBV6-5 and TRBJ1-3; unclear D gene. The germline V gene encodes CDR1 MNHEY and CDR2 SVGAGI. The CDR3 extends over 13 amino acids. Trimming left V 1 base short and J 2 bases short, with 3 bases between. CDR3 coding DNA: TGTGCCAGCAGTTACTTTCCTGGAAACACCATATATTTT. Protein product: CASSYFPGNTIYF.

The J gene is TRBJ2-3, the V gene TRBV7-2, with 9 nucleotides matching TRBD2. This CDR3 has 18 residues. Germline loops: CDR1 SGHTA, CDR2 FQGNSA. V lost 3 bases, J lost 1 base, and 11 bases stayed unmatched. CDR3 in DNA: TGTGCCAGCAGCTTGAGAGCGGGGGGACTTTCGGGCACAGATACGCAGTATTTT. It yields the protein CASSLRAGGLSGTDTQYF.

V is TRBV3-1 (or the pseudogene TRBV3-2) and J is TRBJ2-1; 9 bases are a match to TRBD2. The CDR3 contains 13 residues. V lost 10 bases and J lost 4; bases outside the gene matches: 5. Germline V lookup: CDR1 LGHDT, CDR2 YNNKEL (reference sequence). Written as DNA, the CDR3 is TGTGCCATCTCTAGCGGGGTTTACAATGAGCAGTTCTTC. This sequence encodes CAISSGVYNEQFF.

V is TRBV2 and J is TRBJ2-1; 8 nucleotides match TRBD2. V was clipped by 7 bases and J by 13 bases; unmatched bases: 15. The CDR3 length is 14 residues. Germline V lookup: CDR1 SNHLY, CDR2 FYNNEI. The CDR3 is CASKAVYGGGRQFF. The CDR3 nucleotides are TGTGCCAGCAAAGCTGTCTACGGGGGGGGCCGACAGTTCTTC.

The genes are TRBV9 and TRBJ2-7; 11 nucleotides agree with TRBD1. Per germline, CDR1 SGDLS and CDR2 YYNGEE. CDR3 length equals 14 residues. The ends lost 3 bases at V and 9 bases at J; junction bases unmatched: 8. This CDR3 reads CASSAPGTGGLQYF. For the CDR3, the DNA is TGTGCCAGCAGCGCTCCCGGGACAGGGGGTCTGCAGTACTTC.

This chain uses TRBV2 with TRBJ2-6, with no clear D. Trimming pared 1 base from V and 2 bases from J, leaving 6 bases between. In germline, CDR1 is SNHLY, CDR2 FYNNEI. The CDR3 contains 15 residues. CDR3 protein: CASSEEQAGANVLTF. The CDR3 DNA sequence: TGTGCCAGCAGTGAAGAGCAAGCTGGGGCCAACGTCCTGACTTTC.

CDR3 sequence: CASSVRDRASSGNTIYF. CDR3 coding DNA: TGTGCCAGCAGCGTCCGGGACAGGGCCAGCTCTGGAAACACCATATATTTT. This chain links TRBV9 with TRBJ1-3, with 9 bases fitting TRBD1. CDR3 size: 17 residues. V dropped 2 bases and J dropped 0; count of bases not matched to a gene: 6. Germline V gene sequence: CDR1 SGDLS, CDR2 YYNGEE. Based on the CDR3 plus reference TRBV9 and TRBJ1-3, the full variable domain is DSGVTQTPKHLITATGQRVTLRCSPRSGDLSVYWYQQSLDQGLQFLIQYYNGEERAKGNILERFSAQQFPDLHSELNLSSLELGDSALYFCASSVRDRASSGNTIYFGEGSWLTVV.

V usage is TRBV3-1 (or the pseudogene TRBV3-2) and J usage is TRBJ2-5, with no clear D. The CDR3 runs to 12 residues. Trimming took off 0 bases at V and 7 bases at J, with 6 bases between the two ends. CDR1 LGHDT and CDR2 YNNKEL come from the germline V gene (reference sequence). As DNA, the CDR3 is TGTGCCAGCAGCCAAGATCTCGGGACCCAGTACTTC. Translation gives CASSQDLGTQYF.

The chain employs TRBV15 and TRBJ2-7, with TRBD1 matching over 7 bases. CDR3 length: 16 residues. V lost 5 bases, J lost 3 bases, and 13 bases stayed unmatched. Germline V gene data show CDR1 as LNHNV and CDR2 as YYDKDF (reference sequence). The CDR3 nucleotides read TGTGCCACCAGCCCAGGAGAGGGGGCATTAGGCTACGAGCAGTACTTC. Residues: CATSPGEGALGYEQYF.

This chain connects TRBV30 to TRBJ1-2; tentative D call: TRBD1 (5 bases). CDR1 is GTSNPN, CDR2 SVGIG, per germline (reference sequence). Trimming left V 2 bases short and J 7 bases short, with 17 bases between. The CDR3 is 14 amino acids. CDR3 sequence (DNA): TGTGCCTGGAGTCCAATCGGAGGGGCAGGTGGCTACACCTTC. Amino acids: CAWSPIGGAGGYTF.

CDR3 in DNA: TGTGCCAGCAGCTTAGGCGGGACAGGGTTGGAAAAACTGTTTTTT. Translated: CASSLGGTGLEKLFF. The rearrangement uses TRBV7-6 and TRBJ1-4, with TRBD1 identical over 9 bases. J gave up 8 bases and V 1 base, and 5 bases lay outside the gene matches. The length of the CDR3 is 15 residues. The V gene's germline CDR1 is SGHVS and CDR2 FNYEAQ.

This clone was picked up one time. The chain recombines TRBV5-1 with TRBJ2-3, with no clear D. The CDR3 consists of 15 residues. CDR1 and CDR2 (germline): SGHRS, YFSETQ. V lost 0 bases and J lost 0, with 8 bases in between. DNA for the CDR3: TGCGCCAGCAGCTTGGAAACAAAAAGCACAGATACGCAGTATTTT. Translation gives CASSLETKSTDTQYF.

The chain combines TRBV5-4 with TRBJ2-7; D perhaps matches TRBD1 (6 bases). V dropped 3 bases and J dropped 6 bases, with 10 bases sitting between them. CDR3 length: 12 residues. CDR1 SGHNT and CDR2 YYREEE come from the germline V gene (reference sequence). The CDR3 reads CASSSGVSEQYF. The CDR3 bases are TGTGCCAGCAGCTCAGGGGTGAGCGAGCAGTACTTC.